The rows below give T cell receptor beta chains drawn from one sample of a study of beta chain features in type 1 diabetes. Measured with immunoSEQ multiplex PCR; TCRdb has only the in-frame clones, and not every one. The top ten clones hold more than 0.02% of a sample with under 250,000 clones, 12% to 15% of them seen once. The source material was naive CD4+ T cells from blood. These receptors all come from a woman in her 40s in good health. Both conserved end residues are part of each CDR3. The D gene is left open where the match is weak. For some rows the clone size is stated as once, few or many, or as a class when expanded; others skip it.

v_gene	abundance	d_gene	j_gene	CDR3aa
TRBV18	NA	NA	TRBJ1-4	CASSPNRVPNEKLFF
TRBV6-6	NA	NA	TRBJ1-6	CASNSLGDSYNSPLHF
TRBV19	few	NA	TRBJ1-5	CASSQGKNQPQHF
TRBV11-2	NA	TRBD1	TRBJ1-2	CASSLTRTGVGTF
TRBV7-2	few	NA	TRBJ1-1	CASSLVNQANTEAFF
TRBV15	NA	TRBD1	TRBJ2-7	CATSRVPDRGFPYEQYF
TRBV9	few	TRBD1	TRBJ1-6	CASSVRQGNNSPLHF
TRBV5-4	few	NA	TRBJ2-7	CASSLAGEYEQYF
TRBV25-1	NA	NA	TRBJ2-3	CATTREATQYF
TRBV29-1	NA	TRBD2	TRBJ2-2	CSGRTGGRVGELFF
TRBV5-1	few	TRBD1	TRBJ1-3	CASSPGQGNRNTIYF
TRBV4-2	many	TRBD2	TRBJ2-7	CASSQETSGGSEQYF
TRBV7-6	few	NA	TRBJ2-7	CASSSRVSSSYEQYF
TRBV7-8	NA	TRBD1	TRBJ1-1	CTSSLAITGQLNTEAFF
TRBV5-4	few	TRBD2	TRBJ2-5	CASSPGTSGGAGETQYF
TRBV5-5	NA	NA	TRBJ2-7	CASSLGNYEQYF
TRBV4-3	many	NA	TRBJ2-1	CASSQDRGSSYNEQFF
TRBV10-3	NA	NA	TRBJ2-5	CAISGDKQETQYF
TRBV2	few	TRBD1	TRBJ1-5	CASRGQGVSNQPQHF
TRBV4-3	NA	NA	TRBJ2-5	CASSLSGARGETQYF
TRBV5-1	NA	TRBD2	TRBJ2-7	CASSPDSGGTDYEQYF
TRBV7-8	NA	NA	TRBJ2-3	CASSLPGDTQYF
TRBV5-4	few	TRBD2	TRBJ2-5	CASSFQAGGLETQYF
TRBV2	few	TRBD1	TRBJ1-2	CASSATGGRGYTF
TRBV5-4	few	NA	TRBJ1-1	CASSGSGEAFF
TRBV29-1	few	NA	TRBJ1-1	CSARPAGDMNTEAFF
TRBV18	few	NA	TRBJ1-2	CASSTSSASYYGYTF
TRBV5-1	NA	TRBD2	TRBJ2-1	CASSTSWGGSYNEQFF
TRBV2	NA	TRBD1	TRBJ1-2	CASSPGGPGYTF
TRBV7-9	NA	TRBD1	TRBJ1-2	CASSSDRGVYGYTF
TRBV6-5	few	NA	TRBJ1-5	CASSSTRDQPQHF
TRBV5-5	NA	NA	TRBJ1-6	CASSLDRDDSPLHF
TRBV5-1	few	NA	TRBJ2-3	CASTQGFGTDTQYF
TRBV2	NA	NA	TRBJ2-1	CASMTLAAEQFF
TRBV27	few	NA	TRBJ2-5	CASSFRVGETQYF
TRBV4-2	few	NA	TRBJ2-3	CASSQGRAGSITDTQYF
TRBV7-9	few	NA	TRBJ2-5	CASSLSAGSETQYF
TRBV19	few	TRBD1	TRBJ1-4	CASLDRATNEKLFF
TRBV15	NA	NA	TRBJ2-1	CATSRDLRNEQFF
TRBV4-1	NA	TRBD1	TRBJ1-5	CASSPLGTGLNQPQHF
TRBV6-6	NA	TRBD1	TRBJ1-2	CASSRDRAGGYTF
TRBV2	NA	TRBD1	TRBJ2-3	CASSERQGNTDTQYF